This T cell receptor (beta chain) came from a study of T cell responses to AZD1222 COVID-19 vaccine. For this clone: Its antigen is currently unknown.

The length of the CDR3 is 15 residues. Trimming shortened V by 0 bases and J by 6 bases, and 14 bases separated the two germline ends. Germline lookup yields CDR1 SGHVS and CDR2 FNYEAQ. Broader study findings: Mostly white British, mostly female donors; authors suggested clonal diversity may be underestimated. Every sample of the repertoires postdated the peak T cell response. Vaccine-related CD4 TCRs covered spike, predominating at 160-218 and 743-854.

The table came from immunoSEQ multiplex PCR; TCRdb's copy has only in-frame clones and leaves some out. This table holds 80,000 to 90,000 clones, 92% found once. This chain joins TRBV7-6 and TRBJ1-2; no reliable D call. Sequenced here: peripheral blood, sampled on day 0 of AZD1222 vaccination. The TCR originated in an adult in good health. The CDR3 sequence: CASSLAGRPFDGYTF. CDR3 DNA sequence: TGTGCCAGCAGCTTAGCCGGACGGCCCTTTGATGGCTACACCTTC.